Sequencing of this T cell receptor beta chain was carried out in a study of T cells in localized non-small cell lung cancer. V shed 3 bases and J shed 2 bases, with 11 bases lying between them. The CDR3 spans 14 residues. CDR1 is GTSNPN, CDR2 SVGIG, per germline (reference sequence). Study results and caveats: Higher adjacent-lung clonality was associated with shorter survival. For the top 100 tumor clones, a median approximately 59 also appeared in adjacent lung. The study sequenced only one region of the tumor. As a result, intratumor heterogeneity could not be excluded and remains possible. Among the tissues sampled, uninvolved adjacent lung had the highest T cell clonality, above tumor.

Comments on this clone: What it binds is unknown.

Sequenced by immunoSEQ multiplex PCR; TCRdb stores in-frame clones only, minus some. There are 30,000 to 40,000 clones in the sample; around 80% occur only once, and around a sixth lies in the top ten. This chain connects TRBV30 to TRBJ1-3; D is perhaps TRBD1 (6 bases). The sequence came from a male donor aged 60 or over with stage III squamous cell lung carcinoma. The material was peripheral blood, obtained before any cancer treatment. The CDR3 is CAWSRTAPGNTIYF. The CDR3 DNA sequence: TGTGCCTGGAGCCGGACAGCCCCTGGAAACACCATATATTTT.